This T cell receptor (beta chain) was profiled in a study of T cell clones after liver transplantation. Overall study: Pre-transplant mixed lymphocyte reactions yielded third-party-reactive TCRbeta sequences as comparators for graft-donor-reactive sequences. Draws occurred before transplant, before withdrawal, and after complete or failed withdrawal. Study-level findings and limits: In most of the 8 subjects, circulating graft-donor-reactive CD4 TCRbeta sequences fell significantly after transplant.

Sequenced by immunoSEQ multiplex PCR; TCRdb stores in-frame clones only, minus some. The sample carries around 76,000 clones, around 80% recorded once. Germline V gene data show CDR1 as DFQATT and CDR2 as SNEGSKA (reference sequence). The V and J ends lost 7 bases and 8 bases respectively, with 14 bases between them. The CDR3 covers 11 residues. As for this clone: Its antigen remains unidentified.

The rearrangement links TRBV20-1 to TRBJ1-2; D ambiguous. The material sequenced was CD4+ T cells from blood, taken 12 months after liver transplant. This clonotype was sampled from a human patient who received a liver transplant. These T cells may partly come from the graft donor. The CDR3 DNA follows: TGCAGTGTAGTCTCGGCGGGAGGCTACACCTTC. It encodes CSVVSAGGYTF.